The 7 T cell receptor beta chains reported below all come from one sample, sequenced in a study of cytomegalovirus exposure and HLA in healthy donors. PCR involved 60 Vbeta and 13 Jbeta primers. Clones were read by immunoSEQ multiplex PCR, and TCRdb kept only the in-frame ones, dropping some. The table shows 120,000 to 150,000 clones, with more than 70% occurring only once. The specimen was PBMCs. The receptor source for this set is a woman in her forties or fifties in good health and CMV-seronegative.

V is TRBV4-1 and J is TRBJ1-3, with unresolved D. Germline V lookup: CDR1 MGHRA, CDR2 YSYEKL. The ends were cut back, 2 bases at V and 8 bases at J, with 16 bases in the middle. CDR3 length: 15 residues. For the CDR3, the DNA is TGCGCCAGCAGCCAACCTCAAAGGGAGGTCTACACCATATATTTT. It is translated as CASSQPQREVYTIYF.

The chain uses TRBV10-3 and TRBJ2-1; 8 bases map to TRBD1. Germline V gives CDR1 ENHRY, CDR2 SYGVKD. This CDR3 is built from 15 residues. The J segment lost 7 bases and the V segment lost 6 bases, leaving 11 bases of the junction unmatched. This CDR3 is CAIRMGQESGNEQFF. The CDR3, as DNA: TGTGCCATCAGGATGGGACAGGAAAGTGGAAATGAGCAGTTCTTC.

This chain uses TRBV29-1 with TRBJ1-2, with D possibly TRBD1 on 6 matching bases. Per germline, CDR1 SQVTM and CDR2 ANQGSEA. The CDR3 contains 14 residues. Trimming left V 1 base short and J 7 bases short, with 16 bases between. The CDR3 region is CSVEVGGLLSGYTF. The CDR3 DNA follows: TGCAGCGTTGAAGTGGGGGGGCTGTTGAGTGGCTACACCTTC.

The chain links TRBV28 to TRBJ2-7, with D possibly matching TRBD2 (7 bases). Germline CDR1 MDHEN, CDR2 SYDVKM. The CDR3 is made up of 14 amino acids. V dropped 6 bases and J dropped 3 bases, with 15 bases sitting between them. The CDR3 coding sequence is TGTGCCAGCAGAGGGGGGGGATCACTCTACGAGCAGTACTTC. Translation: CASRGGGSLYEQYF.

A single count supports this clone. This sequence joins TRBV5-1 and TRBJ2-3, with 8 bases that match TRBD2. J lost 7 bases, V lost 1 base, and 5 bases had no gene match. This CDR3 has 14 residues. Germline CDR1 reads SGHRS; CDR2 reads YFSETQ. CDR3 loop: CASSLSGGANTQYF. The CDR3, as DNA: TGCGCCAGCAGCTTGAGCGGGGGCGCGAATACGCAGTATTTT.

DNA of the CDR3: TGTGCCAGCAGTGTTATCTATGGGCGTTCGTTCGGTGGCTACACCTTC. It yields the protein CASSVIYGRSFGGYTF. J is TRBJ1-2 and V is TRBV6-1; D gene unclear. The ends were cut back, 4 bases at V and 7 bases at J, with 22 bases in the middle. This CDR3 is 16 amino acids long. The V gene's germline CDR1 is MNHNS and CDR2 SASEGT.

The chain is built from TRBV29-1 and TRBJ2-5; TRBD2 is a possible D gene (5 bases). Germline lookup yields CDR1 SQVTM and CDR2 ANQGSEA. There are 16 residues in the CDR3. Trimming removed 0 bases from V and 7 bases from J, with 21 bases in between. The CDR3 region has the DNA TGCAGCGTTGAAGATACCGGGTCGGGGAGCGAGGGGACCCAGTACTTC. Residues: CSVEDTGSGSEGTQYF.